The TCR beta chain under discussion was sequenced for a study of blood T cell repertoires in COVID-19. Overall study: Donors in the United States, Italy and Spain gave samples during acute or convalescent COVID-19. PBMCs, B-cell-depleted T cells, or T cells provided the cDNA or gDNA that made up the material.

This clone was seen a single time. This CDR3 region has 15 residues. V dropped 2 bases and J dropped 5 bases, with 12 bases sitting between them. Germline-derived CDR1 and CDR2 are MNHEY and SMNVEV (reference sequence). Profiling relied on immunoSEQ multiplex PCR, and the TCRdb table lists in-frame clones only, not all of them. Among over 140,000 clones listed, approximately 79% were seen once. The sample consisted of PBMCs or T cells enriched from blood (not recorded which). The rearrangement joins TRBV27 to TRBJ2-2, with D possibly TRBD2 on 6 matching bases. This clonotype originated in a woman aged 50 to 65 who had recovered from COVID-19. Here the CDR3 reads CASSLTQAGTGELFF. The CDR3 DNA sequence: TGTGCCAGCAGTTTAACCCAGGCGGGAACCGGGGAGCTGTTTTTT.